This T cell receptor (beta chain) was sequenced in a study of early T cells in non-severe SARS-CoV-2 infection. Study overall: Chains were not paired, and sequencing was done on bulk RNA from unsorted whole blood.

cDNA molecules, individually, were tagged with unique molecular identifiers. TCRdb reanalysed the 5' RACE reads using MiXCR and keeps one entry per CDR3 protein. The sample comprises some 98,000 distinct CDR3 sequences, 16% of which are singletons, and about 1.3% rests with the top ten. With 3 bases clipped from V and 8 bases from J, the junction kept 5 bases outside the gene matches. Germline CDR1 is DFQATT and CDR2 is SNEGSKA (reference sequence). CDR3 length equals 13 residues. This receptor was obtained from an adult who was a healthcare worker with PCR-confirmed SARS-CoV-2 infection or an uninfected control (not recorded which). Material for sequencing was whole blood. The V call is TRBV20-1, the J call TRBJ1-4; 8 bases are shared with TRBD1. CDR3 coding DNA: TGCAGTGCTAGCGGACAGGGAGAGGAAAAACTGTTTTTT. This sequence encodes CSASGQGEEKLFF.